The TCR beta chain described here comes from a study of molecular identifiers for immune sequencing clone quantification. Study context: The replicates split RNA from around 18,000 or 91,000 naive CD8 cells five ways and sequenced four.

Source material for naive CD8 libraries was roughly 19,000 to 1,000,000 sorted cells, with 10%, 30% or 50% RNA. Sorting isolated naive CD8 T cells as CD8+CD4-CCR7+CD45RA+ events. From the PCR reads, TCRdb called clonotypes with MiXCR, one entry per CDR3 protein. The sample carries about half a million distinct CDR3 sequences, around 21% recorded once. This CDR3 has 17 residues. Trimming took 4 bases from V and 0 from J; bases not matched to a gene: 11. CDR1 is MGHRA and CDR2 is YSYEKL in the germline V gene. Findings and caveats of the study: Identical TCR molecules can share a barcode, and this sharing could underestimate highly expanded clone sizes.

Comment on this clonotype: Its specificity is not known.

The sequenced sample was naive CD8+ T cells from blood, with Jurkat cell RNA spiked in. The subset is: FACS-sorted CD8+CD4-CCR7+CD45RA+ naive T cells. The receptor was derived from a human donor in good health. Some libraries in this study had Jurkat cell RNA spiked in. The chain uses TRBV4-1 and TRBJ2-7; 8 bases line up with TRBD2. The CDR3 DNA reads as TGCGCCAGCAGCCTCACACCATTTAGCGGGGTCTCCTACGAGCAGTACTTC. As protein: CASSLTPFSGVSYEQYF.